The clone carrying this T cell receptor beta chain was counted ten times or more. These data originate in a study of response to subunit inactivated influenza vaccine. TCRdb ran MiXCR on the RT-PCR reads and lists one entry per CDR3 protein. The sample holds roughly 620,000 distinct CDR3 sequences, over 9% seen once. Germline CDR1 reads GTSNPN; CDR2 reads SVGIG (reference sequence). V was pared by 5 bases and J by 6 bases, with 17 bases between. The CDR3 has 13 residues. The same sample was also studied in work on T cells expressing NK-cell markers. In that study: For TCR beta, cDNA was produced by 5'RACE template switching with UMIs. Each TCR beta repertoire originated in sorted T cells that were CD3+CD56+NKG2C+, CD3+CD56+NKG2C- or CD3+CD56-NKG2C+. The dominant NKG2C+ clonotypes represented about 1.0-8% of CD8+ T cells in over 5 donors.

This chain links TRBV30 with TRBJ2-7, with a tentative D call TRBD1 (6 bases). The sequences come from PBMCs from blood, collected on the day of vaccination. This TCR derives from a man aged 45-65 years who received an inactivated influenza vaccine. CDR3 region: CAWAPGQLREQYF. The CDR3 DNA is TGTGCCTGGGCGCCGGGACAACTCCGCGAGCAGTACTTC.